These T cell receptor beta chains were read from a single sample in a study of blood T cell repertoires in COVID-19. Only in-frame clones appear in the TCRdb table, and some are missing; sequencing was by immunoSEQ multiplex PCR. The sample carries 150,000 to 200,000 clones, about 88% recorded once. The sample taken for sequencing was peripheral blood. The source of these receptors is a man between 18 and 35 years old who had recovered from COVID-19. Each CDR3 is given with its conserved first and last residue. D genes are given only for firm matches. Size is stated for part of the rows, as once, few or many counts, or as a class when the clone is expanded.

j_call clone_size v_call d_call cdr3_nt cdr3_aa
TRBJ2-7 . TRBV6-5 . TGTGCCAGCAGTCGGCATGGGTCCGGAGAGGAGCAGTACTTC CASSRHGSGEEQYF
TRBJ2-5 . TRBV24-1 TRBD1 TGTGCCACCAGTGATCTACAGGGGATTAGCCAAGAGACCCAGTACTTC CATSDLQGISQETQYF
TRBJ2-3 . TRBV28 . TGTGCCAGCAGTTTAACGGGGGAAGATACGCAGTATTTT CASSLTGEDTQYF
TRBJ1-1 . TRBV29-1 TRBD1 TGCAGCCTAACCGAATTTTCCCGGGACAGGGTGAACACTGAAGCTTTCTTT CSLTEFSRDRVNTEAFF
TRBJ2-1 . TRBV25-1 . TGTGCCAGCAGTGAATTTGGGGGGACCTACAATGAGCAGTTCTTC CASSEFGGTYNEQFF
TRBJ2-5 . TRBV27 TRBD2 TGTGCCAGCAGTTTCCCCGATAGCGGGAGGAGGGGGACCCAGTACTTC CASSFPDSGRRGTQYF
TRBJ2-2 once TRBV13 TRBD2 TGTGCCAGCAGCCGAGTGGGCGGGAGGGCCGTGGGCACCGGGGAGCTGTTTTTT CASSRVGGRAVGTGELFF
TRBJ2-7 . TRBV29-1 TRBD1 TGCAGCGTGTCGGGACAGGGAGGTTACTACGAGCAGTACTTC CSVSGQGGYYEQYF
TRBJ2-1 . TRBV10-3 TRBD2 TGTGCCATCAGTGAGTCGCCGGGCGGCGGGAGAGGGTCCTACAATGAGCAGTTCTTC CAISESPGGGRGSYNEQFF
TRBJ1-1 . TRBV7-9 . TGTGCCAGCAGCTTAGTTATAGGGCAGGGGTTGAAGAACACTGAAGCTTTCTTT CASSLVIGQGLKNTEAFF
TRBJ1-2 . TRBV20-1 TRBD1 TGCAGTGCCACTACGGGACAGGGGTCCCCCTTC CSATTGQGSPF
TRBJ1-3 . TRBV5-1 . TGCGCCAGCAGCTGGGAGGGCTCTGGAAACACCATATATTTT CASSWEGSGNTIYF
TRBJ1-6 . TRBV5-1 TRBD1 TGCGCCAGCAGCCCAGGACAGGGAGACTCACCCCTCCACTTT CASSPGQGDSPLHF
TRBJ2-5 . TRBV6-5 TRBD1 TGTGCCAGCCGTAAGGACAGGGTGGGGCAAGAGACCCAGTACTTC CASRKDRVGQETQYF
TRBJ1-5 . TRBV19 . TGTGCCAGTACGGGCCCTCGGGGCGGCGGGGATCAGCCCCAGCATTTT CASTGPRGGGDQPQHF
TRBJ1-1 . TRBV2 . TGTGCCAGCAGACAGGAAACGAACACTGAAGCTTTCTTT CASRQETNTEAFF
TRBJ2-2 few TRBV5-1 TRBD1 TGCGCCAGCAGCCCTGCCAGAGGACAGGCGAACACCGGGGAGCTGTTTTTT CASSPARGQANTGELFF
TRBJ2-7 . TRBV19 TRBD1 TGTGCCAGTAGTAGACAGGGGGCGGACGAGCAGTACTTC CASSRQGADEQYF
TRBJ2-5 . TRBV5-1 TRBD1 TGCGCCAGCAGCTTGGGGGCGACAGGGGGTATAGAGACCCAGTACTTC CASSLGATGGIETQYF
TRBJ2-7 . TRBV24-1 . TGTGCCACCAGTGACGGCTACGAGCAGTACTTC CATSDGYEQYF
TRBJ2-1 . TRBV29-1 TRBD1 TGCAGCGTTGCGAGGAGGACAGGGGTCAATGAGCAGTTCTTC CSVARRTGVNEQFF
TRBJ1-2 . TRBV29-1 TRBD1 TGCAGCGTTGTACAGGGGGGCTATGGCTACACCTTC CSVVQGGYGYTF
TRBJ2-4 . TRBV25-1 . TGTGCCAGCAGTGAATTCAGGGAAAATGCCAAAAACATTCAGTACTTC CASSEFRENAKNIQYF
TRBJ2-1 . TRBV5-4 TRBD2 TGTGCCAGCAGCTTGAGGGCTAGCGGCTACAATGAGCAGTTCTTC CASSLRASGYNEQFF
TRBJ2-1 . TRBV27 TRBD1 TGTGCCAGCAGTTGGGGACAGGACTACAATGAGCAGTTCTTC CASSWGQDYNEQFF
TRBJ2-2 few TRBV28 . TGTGCCAGCATTCTCGGAGGGAACACCGGGGAGCTGTTTTTT CASILGGNTGELFF
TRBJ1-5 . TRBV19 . TGTGCCAGTAGATCCCACAGGGTAGGAGATCAGCCCCAGCATTTT CASRSHRVGDQPQHF
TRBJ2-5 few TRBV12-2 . TGTGCAAGTCGCTTAGCCCAGGGGCGGGAGACCCAGTACTTC CASRLAQGRETQYF
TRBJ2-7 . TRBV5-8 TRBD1 TGTGCCAGCAGTCGGACAGGGCCTATATACGAGCAGTACTTC CASSRTGPIYEQYF
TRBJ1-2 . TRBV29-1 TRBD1 TGCAGCGTCTTGGACAGGAACTATGGCTACACCTTC CSVLDRNYGYTF
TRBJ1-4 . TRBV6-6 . TGTGCCAGCAGCTGGACCTCAGGGGCAACTAATGAAAAACTGTTTTTT CASSWTSGATNEKLFF
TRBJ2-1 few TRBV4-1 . TGCGCCAGCAGCCCACAGGGTCAGATCTCCTACAATGAGCAGTTCTTC CASSPQGQISYNEQFF
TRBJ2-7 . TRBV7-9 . TGTGCCAGCAGCTCGACGGGAGCGGCCTACGAGCAGTACTTC CASSSTGAAYEQYF
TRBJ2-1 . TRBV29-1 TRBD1 TGCAGCACCCGAGGGGGACAGTTCTACAATGAGCAGTTCTTC CSTRGGQFYNEQFF
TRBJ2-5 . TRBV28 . TGTGCCAGCGCCGCGCAGGGACTCCCGAGGTCGAGAGAGACCCAGTACTTC CASAAQGLPRSRETQYF
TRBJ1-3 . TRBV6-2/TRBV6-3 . TGTGCCAGCAGTTACGATCCGGGGATGGAGGGAAACACCATATATTTT CASSYDPGMEGNTIYF